Each of the 27 T cell receptor beta chains below was sequenced from the same sample in a study of CD8+ T cells in alopecia areata. RNA extraction was followed by reverse transcription into cDNA, which acted as the sequencing template. Repertoires were generated with immunoSEQ multiplex PCR, while TCRdb's copy carries only in-frame clones and drops some. Among over 150,000 clones, roughly three fifths were seen once, and the ten largest hold about 5.3%. Sequenced material: CD8+ T cells sorted from blood. These receptors originate from a human donor in good health.

The rearrangement joins TRBV11-2 to TRBJ2-5, with 8 bases identical to TRBD2. This CDR3 contains 16 residues. The junction had 7 bases not matched to a gene; V was cut back by 1 base and J by 3 bases. Per the germline V gene, CDR1 is SGHAT and CDR2 is FQNNGV. CDR3 sequence (DNA): TGTGCCAGCAGCTTAGGGGTCGGGACTAGTGAAGAGACCCAGTACTTC. Translation gives CASSLGVGTSEETQYF.

The V gene is TRBV2, the J gene TRBJ2-7; TRBD1 might be the D (6 bases). Trimming took 1 base from V and 7 from J, leaving 20 bases between them. This CDR3 has 16 amino acids. Germline lookup yields CDR1 SNHLY and CDR2 FYNNEI. The CDR3 sequence: CASSEVAGVKVVEQYF. The CDR3 DNA reads TGTGCCAGCAGTGAAGTGGCAGGGGTTAAAGTGGTTGAGCAGTACTTC. Complete variable domain (other parts from reference TRBV2 and TRBJ2-7): EPEVTQTPSHQVTQMGQEVILRCVPISNHLYFYWYRQILGQKVEFLVSFYNNEISEKSEIFDDQFSVERPDGSNFTLKIRSTKLEDSAMYFCASSEVAGVKVVEQYFGPGTRLTVT.

The rearrangement uses TRBV27 and TRBJ1-2, with D perhaps TRBD1 (5 bases). Germline V gene lookup returns CDR1 MNHEY and CDR2 SMNVEV (reference sequence). CDR3 length: 13 amino acids. Trimming left V 6 bases short and J 3 bases short, with 11 bases between. DNA for the CDR3: TGTGCCAGCAGGGATGGCAGGGACTATGGCTACACCTTC. Translating gives CASRDGRDYGYTF.

This clone was recorded only once. The rearrangement joins TRBV4-1 to TRBJ1-6; a weak D match, TRBD1 (5 bases). V lost 0 bases to trimming and J lost 6 bases, with 18 bases between them. The CDR3 spans 18 residues. Germline CDR1 MGHRA, CDR2 YSYEKL. DNA of the CDR3: TGCGCCAGCAGCCAAGATGGGGCCGGACCTCGGCGTAATTCACCCCTCCACTTT. It yields the protein CASSQDGAGPRRNSPLHF.

The chain combines TRBV29-1 with TRBJ1-1, with D perhaps TRBD1 (6 bases). The germline V gene has CDR1 SQVTM and CDR2 ANQGSEA. The CDR3 is 13 residues long. The ends were cut back, 7 bases at V and 4 bases at J, with 16 bases in the middle. CDR3 sequence (DNA): TGCAGCGCGAGAGGGGGGGTGTCCACTGAAGCTTTCTTT. Translated, it gives CSARGGVSTEAFF.

The chain couples TRBV4-2 to TRBJ1-4, with TRBD1 matching 8 bases. V shed 4 bases, J shed 5 bases, and the junction held 12 bases outside the gene matches. The CDR3 length is 17 residues. Germline CDR1 is LGHNA and CDR2 is YNFKEQ. As DNA, the CDR3 is TGTGCCAGCAGCCCCCTCCGGACAGGGAATCTCAATGAAAAACTGTTTTTT. Protein product: CASSPLRTGNLNEKLFF.

The chain uses TRBV19 and TRBJ1-5; D perhaps matches TRBD1 (6 bases). CDR1 and CDR2 (germline): LNHDA, SQIVND (reference sequence). The V end was cut by 9 bases, the J end by 6 bases, with 21 bases between. The CDR3 is 15 residues long. The CDR3 is CASSMLQGPSQPQHF. CDR3 DNA: TGTGCCAGCAGCATGCTACAGGGCCCAAGTCAGCCCCAGCATTTT.

The gene calls are TRBV6-5 and TRBJ2-5; D gene unclear. The CDR3 has 13 amino acids. V lost 5 bases, J lost 3 bases, and 10 bases lay in between. From germline, CDR1 is MNHEY and CDR2 SVGAGI. The CDR3 nucleotides read TGTGCCAGCAGTCCGGGCCCCGAAGAGACCCAGTACTTC. This encodes CASSPGPEETQYF.

The CDR3, as DNA: TGTGCCAGCAGCCGAGCGCGGAGCCGGTATAGCAATCAGCCCCAGCATTTT. The encoded protein is CASSRARSRYSNQPQHF. This sequence joins TRBV7-4 and TRBJ1-5; D is unclear. The germline V gene encodes CDR1 SGHVT and CDR2 SQSDAQ. The CDR3 consists of 17 residues. V lost 5 bases and J lost 0, with 17 bases in between.

The V call is TRBV6-5, the J call TRBJ2-1; 8 bases line up with TRBD1. CDR1 and CDR2 from the germline V gene are MNHEY and SVGAGI. The CDR3 is 15 amino acids. Unmatched junction bases numbered 5, after V lost 4 bases and J lost 3 bases. The CDR3 sequence: CASSFYRGNYNEQFF. The DNA of the CDR3 is TGTGCCAGCAGTTTCTACAGGGGGAACTACAATGAGCAGTTCTTC.

The chain combines TRBV7-6 with TRBJ1-5, with D uncertain. Germline-derived CDR1 and CDR2 are SGHVS and FNYEAQ. The CDR3 has 13 residues. Trimming cost V 8 bases and J 2 bases, with 10 bases left between them. CDR3 DNA sequence: TGTGCCAGCGGGTCGCTCGGCAATCAGCCCCAGCATTTT. This gives the protein CASGSLGNQPQHF.

On this clone itself: It differs at one base from a far larger clone, so likely a read error. The chain joins TRBV2 to TRBJ1-2; D gene uncertain. The V and J ends lost 6 bases and 0 bases respectively, with 11 bases between them. The CDR3 contains 14 residues. Germline V CDR1 and CDR2: SNHLY, FYNNEI. CDR3 amino acids: CASSLHPANYGYTF. Written as DNA, the CDR3 is TGTGCCAGCAGCCTCCACCCAGCTAACTATGGCTACACCTTC.

The gene calls are TRBV14 and TRBJ1-6; D might be TRBD1 (5 bases). CDR3 size: 14 residues. Trimming removed 6 bases from V and 7 bases from J, with 13 bases in between. CDR1 is SGHDN and CDR2 is FVKESK in the germline V gene. DNA of the CDR3: TGTGCCAGCAGTCACCGGGACGGAAATTCACCCCTCCACTTT. The encoded protein is CASSHRDGNSPLHF.

The chain carries TRBV5-6 and TRBJ2-6, with a tentative D call TRBD2 (5 bases). From germline, CDR1 is SGHDT and CDR2 YYEEEE. The CDR3 loop spans 17 amino acids. The V end was cut by 4 bases, the J end by 0 bases, with 14 bases between. CDR3 loop: CASSTRTGSSGANVLTF. In nucleotides, the CDR3 is TGTGCCAGCAGCACCAGGACGGGGAGCTCTGGGGCCAACGTCCTGACTTTC.

CDR3 protein: CASSHLTGGETEAFF. CDR3 nucleotides: TGTGCCAGCAGCCACCTTACAGGGGGAGAGACTGAAGCTTTCTTT. The gene calls are TRBV7-9 and TRBJ1-1, with 8 bases identical to TRBD1. V gave up 5 bases and J gave up 5 bases; unmatched junction bases: 10. This CDR3 has 15 residues. Per the germline V gene, CDR1 is SEHNR and CDR2 is FQNEAQ (reference sequence).

Notes on this clone: Other DNA sequences in the same sample also yield this CDR3. The genes are TRBV29-1 and TRBJ1-1; D perhaps matches TRBD1 (6 bases). The CDR3 spans 12 residues. Germline V CDR1 and CDR2: SQVTM, ANQGSEA. The germline V and J ends were trimmed by 4 bases and 1 base, with 7 bases remaining between them. This CDR3 is CSVVGGNTEAFF. The CDR3 coding sequence is TGCAGCGTTGTAGGGGGGAACACTGAAGCTTTCTTT. Together with reference TRBV29-1 and TRBJ1-1, the CDR3 gives the full variable domain: SAVISQKPSRDICQRGTSLTIQCQVDSQVTMMFWYRQQPGQSLTLIATANQGSEATYESGFVIDKFPISRPNLTFSTLTVSNMSPEDSSIYLCSVVGGNTEAFFGQGTRLTVV.

The V gene is TRBV15, the J gene TRBJ2-3; TRBD1 or TRBD2 may be the D gene (5 bases each). The CDR3 covers 15 residues. CDR1 is LNHNV, CDR2 YYDKDF, per germline (reference sequence). V was clipped by 2 bases and J by 5 bases, with 14 bases between them. Here the CDR3 DNA reads TGTGCCACCAGCAGATCCGGGACGACAGTAGATACGCAGTATTTT. Its protein product is CATSRSGTTVDTQYF.

The rearrangement uses TRBV2 and TRBJ2-5, with a weak D call TRBD2 (5 bases). V lost 6 bases and J 3 bases, leaving 17 bases between the germline ends. Per germline, CDR1 SNHLY and CDR2 FYNNEI. This CDR3 spans 15 amino acids. The CDR3 DNA is TGTGCCAGCAGGATTAGTAGCGTAGCTGAAGAGACCCAGTACTTC. Protein product: CASRISSVAEETQYF.

This CDR3 reads CASSQAPGRGNEKLFF. CDR3 in DNA: TGCGCCAGCAGCCAAGCCCCAGGGCGCGGTAATGAAAAACTGTTTTTT. V gene TRBV4-1 combines with J gene TRBJ1-4; perhaps TRBD1 as D (5 bases). In germline, CDR1 is MGHRA, CDR2 YSYEKL. The CDR3 covers 16 residues. V was clipped by 1 base and J by 4 bases, with 13 bases between them.

The chain employs TRBV6-1 and TRBJ2-5; TRBD2 aligns across 10 bases. There are 16 residues in the CDR3. Looked up from germline, CDR1 is MNHNS and CDR2 is SASEGT. Losses at the gene ends were 4 bases for V and 0 bases for J; bases not matched to a gene: 5. In DNA form, the CDR3 reads TGTGCCAGCAGTGGCACTAGCGGGGCCTACCAAGAGACCCAGTACTTC. Its protein is CASSGTSGAYQETQYF.

This clone was seen more than once but under ten times. The V and J genes are TRBV15 and TRBJ1-4; D might be TRBD1 (6 bases). V was pared by 8 bases and J by 6 bases, with 16 bases between. Germline V CDR1 and CDR2: LNHNV, YYDKDF (reference sequence). The length of the CDR3 is 14 residues. CDR3 in DNA: TGTGCCACCGGAGGACGGGAGGGGGATGAAAAACTGTTTTTT. This codes for CATGGREGDEKLFF.

V usage is TRBV29-1 and J usage is TRBJ2-7; 8 positions agree with TRBD1. The V gene's germline CDR1 is SQVTM and CDR2 ANQGSEA. V dropped 2 bases and J dropped 4; count of bases not matched to a gene: 4. This CDR3 comprises 13 residues. CDR3 bases: TGCAGCGTTGAATCGGACAGGGCATACGAGCAGTACTTC. It encodes CSVESDRAYEQYF.

The V and J genes are TRBV27 and TRBJ2-5, with D unresolved. This CDR3 contains 11 residues. V was clipped by 4 bases and J by 1 base, with 1 base between them. CDR1 is MNHEY, CDR2 SMNVEV, per germline (reference sequence). CDR3 DNA sequence: TGTGCCAGCAGTTCCCAAGAGACCCAGTACTTC. This codes for CASSSQETQYF.

This clone came up once. Other DNA sequences in this specimen translate into the identical CDR3. This chain links TRBV30 with TRBJ1-1; D gene ambiguous. V was cut by 0 bases and J by 0 bases, with 5 bases left in between. Germline V gene sequence: CDR1 GTSNPN, CDR2 SVGIG (reference sequence). This CDR3 region has 13 residues. CDR3 residues: CAWSVAVNTEAFF. CDR3 DNA sequence: TGTGCCTGGAGTGTCGCGGTGAACACTGAAGCTTTCTTT.

The gene calls are TRBV29-1 and TRBJ2-7; no firm D call. The V end lost 3 bases, the J end lost 3 bases, and 12 bases lay between the germline ends. The CDR3 spans 13 residues. Germline V lookup: CDR1 SQVTM, CDR2 ANQGSEA. The CDR3 sequence: CSVETGLNYEQYF. The CDR3 bases are TGCAGCGTTGAGACGGGCCTGAACTACGAGCAGTACTTC.

As for this clone: Other DNA sequences in this specimen translate into the identical CDR3. The chain uses TRBV9 and TRBJ2-7, with 7 bases matching TRBD1. Germline CDR1 and CDR2: SGDLS and YYNGEE. V dropped 3 bases and J dropped 0; count of bases not matched to a gene: 3. The CDR3 runs to 14 residues. DNA for the CDR3: TGTGCCAGCAGCGCCGGGGACAGCTCCTACGAGCAGTACTTC. Its translation is CASSAGDSSYEQYF.

This clone appeared a single time. The CDR3 sequence is CATSRDSNSPLHF. The CDR3 nucleotides read TGTGCCACCAGCAGGGACAGTAATTCACCCCTCCACTTT. The rearrangement joins TRBV15 to TRBJ1-6, with D possibly TRBD1 on 6 matching bases. The CDR3 extends over 13 amino acids. Trimming removed 3 bases at V and 6 bases at J, with 6 bases between. The germline V gene encodes CDR1 LNHNV and CDR2 YYDKDF (reference sequence).